Below, 19 T cell receptor beta chains from the same sample are listed, as sequenced in a study of breast tumors, draining lymph nodes, adjacent tissues. Each CDR3 protein gets one entry after TCRdb re-called the multiplex PCR reads with MiXCR. This sample has roughly 25,000 distinct CDR3 sequences; approximately 70% occur once, and the top ten carry about a quarter. Sequenced input: tumor-adjacent breast tissue. All receptors derive from a female donor with breast cancer. Some clones in this sample may be carry-over from other donors' samples.

This clonotype appeared many times. V usage is TRBV2 and J usage is TRBJ1-5; D is undetermined. The CDR3 is made up of 14 amino acids. Germline V gene sequence: CDR1 SNHLY, CDR2 FYNNEI. Trimming removed 4 bases from V and 5 bases from J, with 12 bases in between. The CDR3 reads CASSVTASYQPQHF. The CDR3 coding sequence is TGTGCCAGCAGTGTCACAGCCTCCTATCAGCCCCAGCATTTT.

The J gene is TRBJ1-1, the V gene TRBV15; 7 bases line up with TRBD1. CDR1 and CDR2 (germline): LNHNV, YYDKDF (reference sequence). The ends lost 6 bases at V and 7 bases at J; junction bases unmatched: 11. This CDR3 is 14 amino acids long. CDR3 DNA sequence: TGTGCCACCAGTGAACTAGGGGGCTCTAGTGAAGCTTTCTTT. This sequence encodes CATSELGGSSEAFF.

Concerning this clonotype: Sequence at one end of the junction differs from germline and may be a read error. This chain joins TRBV5-1 and TRBJ2-3; D remains ambiguous. CDR1 and CDR2 (germline): SGHRS, YFSETQ. This CDR3 spans 13 amino acids. This CDR3 is CASSKDEVEPVDF. The CDR3 bases are TGCGCCAGCAGCAAAGATGAGGTCGAACCAGTGGATTTT.

A remark on this clonotype: An end of the junction does not agree with germline; a read error may underlie this. The chain employs TRBV2 and TRBJ2-7; D tentatively reads TRBD1 or TRBD2 (5 bases each). The germline gives CDR1 SNHLY, CDR2 FYNNEI. The CDR3 totals 16 residues. The CDR3 region is CASTELTDLEGYEQYF. The CDR3 DNA reads TGTGCCAGCACTGAATTGACAGACCTCGAGGGCTACGAGCAGTACTTC.

The chain is built from TRBV28 and TRBJ1-6, with 8 positions matching TRBD1. Looked up from germline, CDR1 is MDHEN and CDR2 is SYDVKM. The J segment lost 10 bases and the V segment lost 5 bases, leaving 7 bases of the junction unmatched. This CDR3 has 14 amino acids. The chain's CDR3 is CASSLDRGESPLHF. The CDR3, as DNA: TGTGCCAGCAGTCTTGACAGGGGAGAGTCACCCCTCCACTTT.

The chain joins TRBV6-5 to TRBJ2-7; 11 bases are shared with TRBD2. Trimming removed 2 bases from V and 3 bases from J; junction bases left unmatched: 6. Germline V CDR1 and CDR2: MNHEY, SVGAGI. This CDR3 spans 16 amino acids. The CDR3 DNA reads TGTGCCAGCAGTTACGGGCTAGCGGGAGGAATCTACGAGCAGTACTTC. Translated: CASSYGLAGGIYEQYF.

The chain links TRBV7-6 to TRBJ1-2; possible D gene TRBD1, 6 bases. V gave up 1 base and J gave up 7 bases, with 16 bases separating them. CDR1 and CDR2 (germline): SGHVS, FNYEAQ. The CDR3 is 15 residues long. The CDR3 region is CASSLGGGRQSGYTF. Written as DNA, the CDR3 is TGTGCCAGCAGCTTAGGCGGGGGGCGTCAATCTGGCTACACCTTC.

Relative to its sample, this clonotype is medium-sized. This chain joins TRBV20-1 and TRBJ2-5, with 7 bases fitting TRBD1. This CDR3 is built from 13 residues. Per germline, CDR1 DFQATT and CDR2 SNEGSKA (reference sequence). Trimming at V came to 6 bases and at J to 1 base, leaving 5 bases not matched to a gene. The CDR3 DNA reads as TGCAGTGCCGATGGACAGGCCCAAGAGACCCAGTACTTC. This sequence encodes CSADGQAQETQYF.

This clonotype has just one count. The J gene is TRBJ2-7, the V gene TRBV6-5, with a weak D call TRBD1 (6 bases). Germline V lookup: CDR1 MNHEY, CDR2 SVGAGI. The CDR3 spans 14 residues. The V end lost 0 bases, the J end lost 7 bases, and 13 bases lay between the germline ends. As DNA, the CDR3 is TGTGCCAGCAGTTACTCACAGGTAAGGGGGGAGCAGTACTTC. Translation: CASSYSQVRGEQYF.

The chain has TRBV12-3 or TRBV12-4 and TRBJ2-3; 13 bases align to TRBD2. The trim removed 7 bases at V and 4 bases at J, leaving 5 bases unmatched. The CDR3 is 15 residues long. CDR3 protein: CASTFGLAGADTQYF. The CDR3 nucleotides read TGTGCCAGCACCTTTGGACTAGCGGGAGCAGATACGCAGTATTTT.

CDR3 protein: CSARPPGRDTQYF. The CDR3 DNA reads TGCAGTGCTAGACCACCAGGGCGAGATACGCAGTATTTT. The chain carries TRBV20-1 and TRBJ2-3, with D perhaps TRBD1 (5 bases). Per germline, CDR1 DFQATT and CDR2 SNEGSKA (reference sequence). The CDR3 is 13 residues long. Trimming left V 2 bases short and J 5 bases short, with 11 bases between.

V is TRBV27 and J is TRBJ2-7; 7 bases line up with TRBD2. This CDR3 spans 14 amino acids. The V segment lost 3 bases and the J segment 0 bases; nucleotides outside the gene matches: 2. Germline loops: CDR1 MNHEY, CDR2 SMNVEV (reference sequence). Here the CDR3 DNA reads TGTGCCAGCAGTTTCCGGACTAGCTCCTACGAGCAGTACTTC. The encoded protein is CASSFRTSSYEQYF.

The chain is built from TRBV10-3 and TRBJ2-3; 9 bases are shared with TRBD2. V shed 7 bases, J shed 6 bases, and the junction held 17 bases outside the gene matches. This CDR3 has 17 amino acids. CDR1 ENHRY and CDR2 SYGVKD come from the germline V gene. The CDR3 DNA sequence: TGTGCCATCACGCCTAGTTGGGGCGGGGGGGTAGGGGATACGCAGTATTTT. Translated, it gives CAITPSWGGGVGDTQYF.

J is TRBJ2-7 and V is TRBV9; D gene unclear. Looked up from germline, CDR1 is SGDLS and CDR2 is YYNGEE. Trimming cost V 2 bases and J 5 bases, with 14 bases left between them. The CDR3 has 14 residues. CDR3 DNA: TGTGCCAGCAGCGTCCGTGGTATGGGCGACGAGCAGTACTTC. It is translated as CASSVRGMGDEQYF.

This clonotype is deemed medium-sized. This sequence joins TRBV6-6 and TRBJ1-6; D not resolved. V lost 0 bases, J lost 9 bases, and 0 bases lay in between. Germline-derived CDR1 and CDR2 are MNHNY and SVGAGI (reference sequence). This CDR3 region has 11 residues. The CDR3 here is CASSYSSPLHF. The CDR3 nucleotides read TGTGCCAGCAGTTACTCTTCACCCCTCCACTTT.

This clonotype is labeled medium-sized. The rearrangement joins TRBV10-3 to TRBJ2-5, with 10 bases identical to TRBD2. The CDR3 length is 14 residues. Germline CDR1 is ENHRY and CDR2 is SYGVKD. V gave up 3 bases and J gave up 5 bases; unmatched junction bases: 3. The DNA for the CDR3 is TGTGCCATCAGTGACGGGACTAGCGTGGAGACCCAGTACTTC. The encoded protein is CAISDGTSVETQYF.

The chain links TRBV11-2 to TRBJ2-7; D unclear. Germline-derived CDR1 and CDR2 are SGHAT and FQNNGV. There are 12 residues in the CDR3. The V gene lost 4 bases and the J gene lost 4 bases, with 8 bases spanning the gap. The CDR3 DNA reads TGTGCCAGCAGCTCGGACGGATACGAGCAGTACTTC. Protein product: CASSSDGYEQYF.

This clonotype was observed a single time. This chain connects TRBV7-9 to TRBJ2-3; 8 bases map to TRBD1. V shed 4 bases and J 2 bases; nucleotides not matched to a gene: 8. Germline V gene data show CDR1 as SEHNR and CDR2 as FQNEAQ (reference sequence). CDR3 length: 16 residues. The CDR3 region is CASSSKPGQVTDTQYF. CDR3 DNA: TGTGCCAGCAGCTCGAAACCGGGACAGGTCACAGATACGCAGTATTTT.

The rearrangement uses TRBV7-6 and TRBJ1-2; tentative D call: TRBD1 (5 bases). The CDR3 has 13 residues. The V gene lost 3 bases and the J gene lost 9 bases, with 14 bases spanning the gap. The V gene's germline CDR1 is SGHVS and CDR2 FNYEAQ. In DNA form, the CDR3 reads TGTGCCAGCAGCTTGCAGACAGAAAGGAGCTACACCTTC. It yields the protein CASSLQTERSYTF.